The rows below give T cell receptor beta chains drawn from one sample of a study of post-analysis software for immune sequencing data. TCRdb ran MiXCR on the PCR reads and lists one entry per CDR3 protein. Of fewer than 850,000 distinct CDR3 sequences in the sample, 46% were seen once. The sample comprised blood. Receptor source: a girl aged 5 to 17 with multiple sclerosis. Each CDR3 is given without its conserved first and last residue. The D gene is left open where the match is weak.

>TRBV6-2/TRBV6-3|TRBD2
ASVRAGGGTDTQY
>TRBV15|NA
ATGLHQETQY
>TRBV7-9|NA
ASSSLQGNTDTQY
>TRBV5-5|TRBD1
ASSLPQGNQETQY
>TRBV21-1|NA
AKRSQETQY
>TRBV7-8|NA
ASSPHGTHTDTQY
>TRBV29-1|TRBD1
SVNGGTGIDEQY
>TRBV20-1|NA
SAIDPTDTQY
>TRBV20-1|TRBD2
SARDPLAPSYEQY
>TRBV20-1|TRBD2
SAHFSGSADTRY
>TRBV9|NA
ASSVAGSYEQF
>TRBV20-1|TRBD2
SAPGSSGGLNEQF
>TRBV6-5|TRBD2
ASSSGTSDEQY
>TRBV7-2|NA
ASSSRTGAPEKLF
>TRBV7-2|NA
ASSWLENYEQY
>TRBV24-1|NA
ATSALGYEQY
>TRBV5-6|TRBD2
ASSFTLIAGEAEQF
>TRBV4-3|NA
TSSQGLDGGETQY
>TRBV20-1|NA
RPTTGLHTDTQY
>TRBV29-1|TRBD2
SSEASGRGNEQF
>TRBV7-9|TRBD1
ASSLGTGDSTDTQY
>TRBV15|NA
ATSREQGGTEAF
>TRBV29-1|NA
SGRGPGERGDTQY
>TRBV15|NA
ATSRDRLEAYEQY
>TRBV9|NA
ASSVGGGNHEQY
>TRBV7-9|NA
ASSLASGPGANVLT
>TRBV27|NA
ASSLFRGASPYNEQF
>TRBV20-1|NA
SARRSSAAYEQY
>TRBV7-2|NA
ASSLAYTLDTQY
>TRBV10-3|TRBD2
AIRGAGVTDTQY
>TRBV12-3/TRBV12-4|NA
ASSVTGYGTYT
>TRBV30|NA
AWSVTRVNTEAF
>TRBV9|TRBD2
ASSVVFTTLLAGGLYEQY
>TRBV7-9|NA
AFVGVNEQF
>TRBV10-3|TRBD1
AISLDRAGQPQH
>TRBV3-1|NA
ASGGTGRNEQF
>TRBV7-2|NA
ASSLLVQGTDTQY
>TRBV13|NA
ASSSQGDGYT
>TRBV6-1|TRBD2
ASSSGLAATSSYEQY
>TRBV28|NA
ASSPEGTFYYEQY
>TRBV5-6|NA
ASSPLAPDIRLDYGYT
>TRBV12-3/TRBV12-4|NA
ASSLGGSPEAF
>TRBV9|TRBD2
ASSAGGTRWGEQF
>TRBV28|NA
ASQTGGRGYT
>TRBV13|NA
ASSLQENIQY
>TRBV29-1|NA
SVIRGSEQY
>TRBV25-1|TRBD2
ASSGSPLAGNYEQY
>TRBV10-3|NA
AISSGVESNQPQH
>TRBV19|NA
ASSPVASSRTEQY
>TRBV7-9|NA
ASRSMPPGTDTQY